This T cell receptor beta chain was recovered during a study of T cells after posttransplantation cyclophosphamide. Libraries were prepared by immunoSEQ multiplex PCR; TCRdb keeps only in-frame clonotypes and omits some of them. The table lists about 66,000 clones, 93% of them singletons. The CDR3 has 16 amino acids. Germline V CDR1 and CDR2: MDHEN, SYDVKM. V lost 3 bases and J lost 1; bases outside the gene matches: 8. J is TRBJ1-1 and V is TRBV28; 7 nucleotides agree with TRBD1. The receptor was isolated from a woman aged 30 to 39 in good health and a related stem cell transplant donor. Specimen: PBMCs. The CDR3 here is CASSFPTGVSNTEAFF. The CDR3 nucleotides read TGTGCCAGCAGTTTTCCCACAGGGGTGTCGAACACTGAAGCTTTCTTT.